This T cell receptor beta chain derives from a study of blood T cell repertoires in COVID-19. In the study overall: COVID-19 samples collected from the United States, Italy and Spain covered acute and convalescent phases.

Only in-frame clones appear in the TCRdb table, and some are missing; sequencing was by immunoSEQ multiplex PCR. The sample lists roughly 200,000 clones; roughly 80% were seen once. There are 14 residues in the CDR3. CDR1 and CDR2 from the germline V gene are SQVTM and ANQGSEA. Trimming left V 4 bases short and J 4 bases short, with 17 bases between. The chain recombines TRBV29-1 with TRBJ2-7, with D perhaps TRBD1 (6 bases). The sequenced material came from peripheral blood. This sequence was found in a man aged 50 or older who had recovered from COVID-19. The CDR3 DNA reads TGCAGCGTTGCAATGGGAACCACAGGGTACGAGCAGTACTTC. It translates to CSVAMGTTGYEQYF.